This T cell receptor beta chain was profiled in a study of cytomegalovirus exposure and HLA in healthy donors. Study results and limitations: The authors enumerated over 150 TCR beta chains as linked to cytomegalovirus. Reportedly, diagnosis of cytomegalovirus status by the classifier showed high specificity and sensitivity.

With respect to this clone: Its antigen is unknown.

This CDR3 is built from 14 residues. Germline CDR1 ENHRY, CDR2 SYGVKD. Germline trimming cut 6 bases from V and 8 bases from J; bases unmatched to any gene: 6. Produced via immunoSEQ multiplex PCR; TCRdb's table is partial and in-frame only. This table has 220,000 or so clones, 80% to 85% appearing once. Input material: PBMCs. The V call is TRBV10-3, the J call TRBJ1-4, with 10 bases matching TRBD1. The sequence derives from a woman in her twenties or thirties in good health and CMV-seropositive. CDR3 amino acids: CAISPGQGTEKLFF. The CDR3 nucleotides are TGTGCCATCAGCCCGGGACAGGGGACAGAAAAACTGTTTTTT.